These T cell receptor beta chains were read from a single sample in a study of CD4 T cells in relation to SARS-CoV-2 and coronaviruses. Sequencing used immunoSEQ multiplex PCR; TCRdb keeps in-frame clones, though not all of them. The sample comprises 25,000 to 35,000 clones, about 78% of which are singletons, and 15% to 20% rests with the top ten. Their recognized antigens are unknown. Sequences were obtained from CD4+ T cells from PBMCs, cultured in vitro. The receptors were gathered from a human donor in good health. The conserved cysteine and the conserved F or W are not part of the CDR3 here.

j_call v_call cdr3_aa
TRBJ2-7 TRBV7-9 ASSLTGARGEQY
TRBJ2-7 TRBV9 ASSVDSYNYEQY
TRBJ1-2 TRBV28 ASSLTVRWGGAGYT
TRBJ1-1 TRBV5-1 ASRRQGMNTEAF
TRBJ2-7 TRBV3-1/TRBV3-2 ASSPREAHGEQY
TRBJ1-6 TRBV25-1 ASSESDSLFSPLH
TRBJ1-5 TRBV6-2/TRBV6-3 ASSVTGGNQPQH
TRBJ2-1 TRBV7-9 ASSLDRSVGRVQF
TRBJ1-5 TRBV19 ASSIRAGGDQPQH
TRBJ2-7 TRBV5-4 ASSSKTGTGDEQY
TRBJ2-3 TRBV11-3 ASSFTGQGPDTQY
TRBJ1-1 TRBV27 ASSLLGTSNTEAF
TRBJ2-5 TRBV7-9 ASSPTRGLETQY
TRBJ2-3 TRBV6-2/TRBV6-3 ASSYSIGTSAADTQY
TRBJ2-7 TRBV2 ASTVPQTRQSTYEQY
TRBJ2-7 TRBV11-2 ASSLDRGRLYEQY
TRBJ1-4 TRBV6-5 ASSYGQGPNEKLF
TRBJ2-1 TRBV19 ASSMVSGGHNEQF
TRBJ2-7 TRBV7-2 ASSSRLAYGTAHTYEQY
TRBJ2-1 TRBV6-6 ASSPAGQGTEQF
TRBJ2-3 TRBV6-6 ASSYFRRDTQY
TRBJ1-1 TRBV3-1/TRBV3-2 ASSQDRDGGSR
TRBJ2-1 TRBV19 ASSMGDRNNEQF
TRBJ1-2 TRBV5-6 ASSFGTNYGYT
TRBJ2-4 TRBV27 ASSTGPPKNIQY
TRBJ2-7 TRBV4-3 ASSQLAESPYEQY
TRBJ2-5 TRBV29-1 SVGSEQETQY
TRBJ2-2 TRBV9 ASSSHGEIGELF
TRBJ1-1 TRBV5-1 ASTTVGVGTEAF
TRBJ1-1 TRBV9 ASSPSAGWGTEAF
TRBJ1-1 TRBV5-1 ASSGTEDTEAF
TRBJ1-1 TRBV9 ASSFLTSQSAEAF
TRBJ2-7 TRBV6-4 ASSARDRGPYEQY
TRBJ1-5 TRBV6-1 ASSDSWADSNQPQH
TRBJ2-5 TRBV2 ASSLTGSQETQY
TRBJ1-3 TRBV6-2/TRBV6-3 ASSYGRTSGNTIY
TRBJ2-5 TRBV27 ASSPGWGETQY
TRBJ1-1 TRBV19 ASSIQGSTEAF
TRBJ2-1 TRBV2 ASSQADWTGGEQF
TRBJ1-1 TRBV14 ASSLTPDGITEAF
TRBJ1-1 TRBV18 ASSPGTAKTEAF
TRBJ1-2 TRBV3-1/TRBV3-2 ASRSSYGYT
TRBJ1-6 TRBV7-2 ASTRWGRDNSPLH